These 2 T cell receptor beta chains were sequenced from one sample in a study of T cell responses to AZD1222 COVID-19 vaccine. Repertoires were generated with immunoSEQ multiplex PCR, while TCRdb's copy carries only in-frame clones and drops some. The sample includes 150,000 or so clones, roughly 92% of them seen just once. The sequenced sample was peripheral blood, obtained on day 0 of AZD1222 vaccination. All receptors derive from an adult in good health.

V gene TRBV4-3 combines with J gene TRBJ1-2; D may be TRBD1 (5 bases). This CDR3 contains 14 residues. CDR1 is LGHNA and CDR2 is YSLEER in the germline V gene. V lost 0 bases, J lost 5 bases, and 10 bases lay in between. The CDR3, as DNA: TGCGCCAGCAGCCAAGATCGAGGGGAGTATGGCTACACCTTC. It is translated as CASSQDRGEYGYTF.

CDR3 residues: CASKRDRRTETQYF. CDR3 nucleotide sequence: TGTGCCAGCAAGAGGGACAGGAGGACGGAGACCCAGTACTTC. This rearrangement joins TRBV27 to TRBJ2-5; 8 bases line up with TRBD1. V shed 7 bases, J shed 5 bases, and the junction held 9 bases outside the gene matches. CDR1 is MNHEY, CDR2 SMNVEV, per germline (reference sequence). The CDR3 totals 14 residues.